This T cell receptor beta chain was sequenced for a study of blood T cells in healthy people across ages. With a J-beta primer mix and a sample-barcoded 5' primer, a second PCR ran 7 to 11 cycles. TCRdb ran MiXCR on the 5' RACE reads and lists one entry per CDR3 protein. The sample lists roughly 570,000 distinct CDR3 sequences, 25% to 30% seen once, with roughly 18% in the top ten. The receptor was isolated from a woman in her 70s in good health. Specimen: blood.

The CDR3 sequence is CASSWGSNTEAFF. The CDR3 nucleotides read TGTGCCAGCAGCTGGGGTTCGAACACTGAAGCTTTCTTT. This sequence joins TRBV7-9 and TRBJ1-1; D is uncertain. CDR1 and CDR2 (germline): SEHNR, FQNEAQ (reference sequence). V dropped 4 bases and J dropped 1 base, with 7 bases sitting between them. The CDR3 length is 13 residues.